This T cell receptor beta chain was obtained from a study of blood T cell repertoires in COVID-19. The repertoire was sequenced with immunoSEQ multiplex PCR; TCRdb's copy has only in-frame clones and lacks some. This table holds a few hundred thousand clones, about 91% found once. The germline V gene encodes CDR1 SGHRS and CDR2 YFSETQ. The V gene lost 2 bases and the J gene lost 4 bases, with 29 bases spanning the gap. This CDR3 comprises 20 residues. This clone came up once. The chain uses TRBV5-1 and TRBJ2-3, with a possible D match to TRBD2 (5 bases). This receptor was obtained from a woman between 50 and 59 years old with COVID-19, enrolled during active disease. The specimen sequenced was peripheral blood. Here the CDR3 DNA reads TGCGCCAGCAGCTTTTTCATTCGGAATGAGGGCTCCGGATGGCCAGATACGCAGTATTTT. Translated: CASSFFIRNEGSGWPDTQYF.